This entry features one T cell receptor (beta chain) sequence. Its specificity is unknown. The CDR3 length is 16 residues. V lost 3 bases and J lost 13; bases outside the gene matches: 18. Germline V gene sequence: CDR1 LNHDA, CDR2 SQIVND (reference sequence). Amplified TCR beta CDR3 regions came from RNA transcripts. TCR CDR3 underwent first-round RT-PCR with the HTBI primer set. TCRdb re-derived calls from the multiplex PCR reads in MiXCR, one entry per CDR3 protein. The sample has hundreds of thousands of distinct CDR3 sequences; 14% to 15% are singletons. Researchers barred patients who had uncontrolled infection, other autoimmune disease, pregnancy or lactation. The entry originates in a study of T cells in Graves' hyperthyroidism and ophthalmopathy. Study-wide points: The majority of expanded thyroid clonotypes above 0.001 also appeared in blood.

The chain combines TRBV19 with TRBJ1-2; 9 positions agree with TRBD1. This sequence originates from a man between 18 and 35 years old with Graves' ophthalmopathy. Material for sequencing was blood. The CDR3 nucleotides read TGTGCCAGTAGTATTCCCGGAACCGGGACAGGGAGTAGGGGCACCTTC. Its translation is CASSIPGTGTGSRGTF.